These 21 T cell receptor beta chains were all obtained from the same sample, sequenced in a study of Graves' ophthalmopathy and Graves' hyperthyroidism. RNA served as the template for amplifying TCR beta CDR3 regions. In the first round, RT-PCR was carried out with HTBI primers, and a multiplex PCR formed the second round. TCRdb independently ran MiXCR on the multiplex PCR reads; one entry per CDR3 protein. The sample lists about 740,000 distinct CDR3 sequences; roughly 40% were seen once. The sample taken for sequencing was peripheral blood. The receptors originated from an adult man with Graves' ophthalmopathy.

The J gene is TRBJ2-7, the V gene TRBV20-1; D not certain. The CDR3 runs to 15 residues. Between the trimmed V and J ends, which lost 5 bases and 0 bases, there was a span of 17 bases. Germline CDR1 DFQATT, CDR2 SNEGSKA (reference sequence). Written as DNA, the CDR3 is TGCAGTGCTCCCGGCATGGGCCTTGACTCCTACGAGCAGTACTTC. Translating it yields CSAPGMGLDSYEQYF.

The J gene is TRBJ2-7, the V gene TRBV2; 9 bases are a match to TRBD1. CDR3 length equals 15 residues. In germline, CDR1 is SNHLY, CDR2 FYNNEI. V lost 6 bases, J lost 2 bases, and 8 bases stayed unmatched. In nucleotides, the CDR3 is TGTGCCAGCAGCCGCCCGGGGACAGGGACCTACGAGCAGTACTTC. Amino acid sequence: CASSRPGTGTYEQYF.

This rearrangement joins TRBV19 to TRBJ1-5; the match to TRBD1 covers 8 bases. CDR3 length equals 14 residues. CDR1 and CDR2 (germline): LNHDA, SQIVND (reference sequence). The trim removed 7 bases at V and 2 bases at J, leaving 4 bases unmatched. The CDR3 protein is CASIQGAGNQPQHF. The CDR3 region has the DNA TGTGCCAGTATTCAGGGGGCCGGCAATCAGCCCCAGCATTTT.

For this clonotype: This may be a read error: a much more frequent sequence differs by one nucleotide. This chain uses TRBV7-9 with TRBJ1-2; D possibly corresponds to TRBD1 (5 bases). V was pared by 3 bases and J by 5 bases, with 10 bases between. The CDR3 is made up of 13 amino acids. The germline V gene encodes CDR1 SEHNR and CDR2 FQNEAQ (reference sequence). CDR3 region: CASSLTAEYGYTF. As DNA, the CDR3 is TGTGCCAGCAGCTTGACAGCGGAGTATGGCTACACCTTC.

V usage is TRBV20-1 and J usage is TRBJ1-4; D uncertain. The CDR3 totals 14 residues. Germline V CDR1 and CDR2: DFQATT, SNEGSKA (reference sequence). V was cut by 2 bases and J by 4 bases, with 11 bases left in between. Here the CDR3 reads CSARTRRHNEKLFF. The CDR3 nucleotides are TGCAGTGCTAGAACGAGACGGCATAATGAAAAACTGTTTTTT.

This clonotype has ten or more counts. The chain employs TRBV2 and TRBJ1-1; D is uncertain. The V and J ends lost 8 bases and 0 bases respectively, with 13 bases between them. The CDR3 consists of 14 residues. Per the germline V gene, CDR1 is SNHLY and CDR2 is FYNNEI. The CDR3 nucleotides are TGTGCCAGCGACCTTGGGCTTTTGAACACTGAAGCTTTCTTT. This gives the protein CASDLGLLNTEAFF.

J is TRBJ1-2 and V is TRBV5-6; D is perhaps TRBD1 (6 bases). Germline CDR1 is SGHDT and CDR2 is YYEEEE. CDR3 length: 15 residues. Trimming took 0 bases from V and 3 from J, leaving 12 bases between them. The CDR3: CASSLEGGWDYGYTF. The CDR3 region has the DNA TGTGCCAGCAGCTTGGAAGGGGGTTGGGACTATGGCTACACCTTC.

This clonotype was seen more than once but under ten times. This chain links TRBV7-8 with TRBJ2-7, with TRBD1 identical over 8 bases. CDR3 length equals 15 residues. The germline V gene encodes CDR1 SGHVS and CDR2 FQNEAQ. The ends lost 1 base at V and 5 bases at J; junction bases unmatched: 7. The DNA for the CDR3 is TGTGCCAGCAGCTTAGGAGCAGGGGGCATCAACGAGCAGTACTTC. Translation gives CASSLGAGGINEQYF.

The rearrangement joins TRBV25-1 to TRBJ2-7; 9 bases agree with TRBD1. CDR1 MGHDK and CDR2 SYGVNS come from the germline V gene. This CDR3 region has 13 residues. The V segment lost 5 bases and the J segment 11 bases; nucleotides outside the gene matches: 10. The CDR3 sequence: CASSPTGTGSKYF. The DNA of the CDR3 is TGTGCCAGCAGTCCGACCGGGACAGGGTCTAAGTACTTC.

This clonotype has more than one count but fewer than ten. CDR3 protein: CASSVRTVSNEKLFF. CDR3 in DNA: TGTGCCAGCAGTGTGCGGACAGTCAGTAATGAAAAACTGTTTTTT. The chain uses TRBV12-3 or TRBV12-4 and TRBJ1-4, with D possibly being TRBD1 (6 bases). The CDR3 consists of 15 residues. Trimming shortened V by 5 bases and J by 4 bases, and 14 bases separated the two germline ends.

The rearrangement uses TRBV5-4 and TRBJ2-7; D may be TRBD1 or TRBD2 (6 bases each). Trimming removed 1 base at V and 7 bases at J, with 15 bases between. The CDR3 has 14 residues. From germline, CDR1 is SGHNT and CDR2 YYREEE (reference sequence). CDR3 amino acids: CASSLQPGAGEQYF. In nucleotides, the CDR3 is TGTGCCAGCAGCTTGCAGCCGGGGGCGGGGGAGCAGTACTTC.

This clonotype showed up many times. This chain connects TRBV2 to TRBJ1-5; tentatively, D is TRBD1 (5 bases). Germline values: CDR1 SNHLY, CDR2 FYNNEI. This CDR3 contains 14 residues. Trimming stripped 5 bases from V and 0 bases from J, with 8 bases between. The CDR3 coding sequence is TGTGCCAGCAGTCCTCAGGGTAGCAATCAGCCCCAGCATTTT. Amino acids: CASSPQGSNQPQHF.

This clonotype was found many times. The rearrangement links TRBV7-2 to TRBJ2-5; D remains ambiguous. The germline V gene encodes CDR1 SGHTA and CDR2 FQGNSA. This CDR3 has 15 residues. V gave up 6 bases and J gave up 2 bases, with 16 bases separating them. CDR3 nucleotides: TGTGCCAGCAGTTCTGAAAACGCGAAACAAGAGACCCAGTACTTC. Its translation: CASSSENAKQETQYF.

This clonotype showed up many times. V gene TRBV6-6 combines with J gene TRBJ1-5; D is undetermined. The germline V and J ends were trimmed by 7 bases and 0 bases, with 10 bases remaining between them. The germline V gene encodes CDR1 MNHNY and CDR2 SVGAGI (reference sequence). This CDR3 has 14 residues. CDR3 amino acids: CASKTTHSNQPQHF. The CDR3 DNA sequence: TGTGCCAGCAAGACGACACATAGCAATCAGCCCCAGCATTTT.

This clonotype was observed many times. The chain is built from TRBV29-1 and TRBJ1-2; D perhaps matches TRBD1 (5 bases). With 2 bases removed from V and 6 bases from J, the gap between germline ends came to 10 bases. Germline CDR1 and CDR2: SQVTM and ANQGSEA. This CDR3 spans 12 amino acids. CDR3 sequence reads: CSVEFRGHGYTF. The CDR3 region has the DNA TGCAGCGTTGAATTTAGGGGACATGGCTACACCTTC.

This clonotype occurred once. A clone one base away is much larger, so this may be a read error. The chain couples TRBV7-2 to TRBJ1-4, with 7 bases that match TRBD1. After removal of 6 bases from V and 14 bases from J, the junction contained 21 bases not matched to a gene. CDR3 length: 16 residues. Per the germline V gene, CDR1 is SGHTA and CDR2 is FQGNSA. The CDR3 DNA reads TGTGCCAGCAGTCTAACAGGGGTGGGGAACAGAAAAACTCTGTTTTTT. Protein sequence: CASSLTGVGNRKTLFF.

This clonotype was counted a single time. One junction end disagrees with the germline gene, perhaps due to a read error. The chain combines TRBV7-2 with TRBJ2-7; no definite D call. The CDR3 totals 15 residues. CDR1 is SGHTA and CDR2 is FQGNSA in the germline V gene. The CDR3 region has the DNA TGTGCCACCAGCTTAGTGTATGGCAGCATCCACGAGCAGTACTTC. Translation: CATSLVYGSIHEQYF.

The V gene is TRBV20-1, the J gene TRBJ2-7; the D is unclear. Per the germline V gene, CDR1 is DFQATT and CDR2 is SNEGSKA (reference sequence). Trimming cost V 8 bases and J 2 bases, with 13 bases left between them. The CDR3 covers 12 residues. CDR3 in DNA: TGCAGTCCCCCGCACTTGACCTACGAGCAGTACTTC. It encodes CSPPHLTYEQYF.

The chain employs TRBV20-1 and TRBJ1-1; D ambiguous. In germline, CDR1 is DFQATT, CDR2 SNEGSKA (reference sequence). This CDR3 has 15 residues. Trimming cost V 0 bases and J 3 bases, with 14 bases left between them. CDR3 in DNA: TGCAGTGCTAGAGATATGGGGTCCTGGGACACTGAAGCTTTCTTT. This gives the protein CSARDMGSWDTEAFF.

The genes are TRBV7-2 and TRBJ1-2; the D gene is possibly TRBD1 (5 bases). Per the germline V gene, CDR1 is SGHTA and CDR2 is FQGNSA. V was cut by 4 bases and J by 4 bases, with 16 bases left in between. The CDR3 loop spans 15 amino acids. As DNA, the CDR3 is TGTGCCAGCAGCTCCCCGGGGGAGGATCTCTATGGCTACACCTTC. It specifies CASSSPGEDLYGYTF.

The chain uses TRBV5-4 and TRBJ1-3; D is uncertain. Trimming left V 4 bases short and J 0 bases short, with 17 bases between. This CDR3 region has 17 residues. Germline-derived CDR1 and CDR2 are SGHNT and YYREEE (reference sequence). CDR3 coding DNA: TGTGCCAGCAGCCCCCTGGAGGGAAGCTACTCTGGAAACACCATATATTTT. This codes for CASSPLEGSYSGNTIYF.